This TCR beta chain came from a study of T cell responses to AZD1222 COVID-19 vaccine. Produced via immunoSEQ multiplex PCR; TCRdb's table is partial and in-frame only. This repertoire shows some 60,000 clones, approximately 82% found once; its top ten account for roughly 20%. With regard to this clone: What it recognizes is unknown.

General study findings and limits: Spike-specific TCR breadth rose after two AZD1222 doses, and depth rose as well. As reported, nearly half of all spike-specific TCRs target variant regions that are unmutated.

Germline values: CDR1 MNHEY, CDR2 SMNVEV (reference sequence). CDR3 size: 15 residues. The V and J ends lost 6 bases and 0 bases respectively, with 12 bases between them. The specimen was peripheral blood, collected on day 0 of AZD1222 vaccination. The receptor's source is an adult in good health. V and J are TRBV27 and TRBJ2-1; the D gene is possibly TRBD2 (5 bases). As DNA, the CDR3 is TGTGCCAGCAGCCCCCTGGCGGGCTCCTACAATGAGCAGTTCTTC. Protein: CASSPLAGSYNEQFF.